The TCR beta chain under discussion was sequenced for a study of regulatory T cells in long-lasting Graves disease. Time point reported: newly diagnosed GD, antithyroid drugs for less than 3 months. PBMCs were the source of the RNA used for TCR sequencing. This clonotype was seen many times. V was trimmed by 7 bases and J by 13 bases, leaving 28 bases between them. This CDR3 is built from 15 residues. The germline CDR1 and CDR2 sequences are MDHEN and SYDVKM. Combining iRepertoire HTBI primers with Arm-PCR of CDR3 regions, the authors built TCR beta libraries. In the original workflow: Samples jointly harbored roughly 62 TRBV and 14 to 15 TRBJ segments. Each CDR3 protein is one row after TCRdb ran MiXCR on the multiplex PCR reads. The V and J calls follow TCRdb's processing rather than the paper's. Counted here are roughly 430,000 distinct CDR3 sequences, about 16% occurring once; the ten biggest clones make up about 10%.

These same records also appear under a second study, on T cells in Graves' hyperthyroidism and ophthalmopathy.

Here the sequenced sample was peripheral blood mononuclear cells (PBMCs), taken at new diagnosis, from a patient treated with antithyroid drugs. The rearrangement links TRBV28 to TRBJ2-5, with a tentative D call TRBD2 (5 bases). The sequence was collected from a woman in her twenties or thirties with Graves disease. CDR3 sequence: CASNPGAPRLRAGYF. In DNA, the CDR3 is TGTGCCAGCAACCCCGGAGCCCCTCGTTTACGGGCGGGGTACTTC.